This T cell receptor (beta chain) was profiled in a study of technical replicates of blood from a few donors. V was shortened by 4 bases and J by 2 bases, with 9 bases between the two germline ends. The CDR3 covers 13 residues. CDR1 and CDR2 (germline): SGHRS, YFSETQ. TCRdb's table, derived via immunoSEQ multiplex PCR, lists solely in-frame clones and lacks some. The sample has around 69,000 clones; approximately 83% are singletons. The sequenced material came from PBMCs. V usage is TRBV5-1 and J usage is TRBJ1-2; perhaps TRBD1 as D (6 bases). The receptor's source is a human donor in good health. Some clones in this sample may be carry-over from other donors' samples. CDR3 nucleotide sequence: TGCGCCAGCAGCCCTGACAGGAACTATGGCTACACCTTC. Amino acid sequence: CASSPDRNYGYTF.